Each of the 14 T cell receptor beta chains below was sequenced from the same sample in a study of OX40 agonist ivuxolimab in advanced cancers. Profiling relied on immunoSEQ multiplex PCR, and the TCRdb table lists in-frame clones only, not all of them. The sample carries just under 65,000 clones, roughly 85% recorded once. The material was CD4+ or CD8+ T cells sorted from blood, obtained in a trial of the OX40 agonist ivuxolimab. The receptors stem from an adult with an advanced solid tumor such as melanoma, head and neck, liver or kidney cancer.

The chain has TRBV5-1 and TRBJ1-1; D is unclear. Deletions cut 0 bases from V and 1 base from J, with 10 bases between. Germline CDR1 reads SGHRS; CDR2 reads YFSETQ. CDR3 length: 15 amino acids. The CDR3 sequence: CASSLETATNTEAFF. The DNA of the CDR3 is TGCGCCAGCAGCTTGGAAACAGCAACGAACACTGAAGCTTTCTTT. The full variable domain, with the rest looked up from reference TRBV5-1 and TRBJ1-1, is KAGVTQTPRYLIKTRGQQVTLSCSPISGHRSVSWYQQTPGQGLQFLFEYFSETQRNKGNFPGRFSGRQFSNSRSEMNVSTLELGDSALYLCASSLETATNTEAFFGQGTRLTVV.

The rearrangement links TRBV7-3 to TRBJ2-6, with a possible D match to TRBD1 (5 bases). Germline assignment: CDR1 SGHTA and CDR2 FQGTGA. Trimming left V 1 base short and J 1 base short, with 17 bases between. This CDR3 has 19 residues. The DNA of the CDR3 is TGTGCCAGCAGCTTAATCCCACAGGATACATCTTCTGGGGCCAACGTCCTGACTTTC. Its translation: CASSLIPQDTSSGANVLTF.

The genes are TRBV10-3 and TRBJ2-3; D not certain. There are 14 residues in the CDR3. CDR1 ENHRY and CDR2 SYGVKD come from the germline V gene. V shed 0 bases and J shed 1 base, with 5 bases lying between them. In DNA, the CDR3 is TGTGCCATCAGTGAGTCTCTGGGCACAGATACGCAGTATTTT. Protein: CAISESLGTDTQYF.

Remarks on this clone: One end of the junction fails to match germline, which may point to a read error. This chain links TRBV10-1 with TRBJ1-5, with a weak D call TRBD1 (5 bases). The CDR3 has 15 residues. Germline values: CDR1 WNHNN, CDR2 SYGVQD (reference sequence). CDR3 sequence (DNA): TGCGTCAGCGATAGACAGCTTGTCGCGAATCAGCCCCAGCATTTT. This sequence encodes CVSDRQLVANQPQHF.

This sequence joins TRBV7-8 and TRBJ1-2; TRBD1 might be the D (6 bases). V was trimmed by 2 bases and J by 5 bases, leaving 24 bases between them. The CDR3 runs 18 residues. Germline CDR1 is SGHVS and CDR2 is FQNEAQ. CDR3 in DNA: TGTGCCAGCAGCTTAAGCCCACGGACAGTTGGGGGCCTATATGGCTACACCTTC. Its translation: CASSLSPRTVGGLYGYTF.

The gene calls are TRBV5-1 and TRBJ2-3, with 12 bases matching TRBD2. Germline CDR1 is SGHRS and CDR2 is YFSETQ. There are 14 residues in the CDR3. V was clipped by 4 bases and J by 5 bases; unmatched bases: 2. CDR3 coding DNA: TGCGCCAGCAGCCCACTAGCGGGAGGAGATACGCAGTATTTT. Translation gives CASSPLAGGDTQYF.

CDR3 coding DNA: TGCGCCAGCAGCCTACGTGGGACAGGCGTGGATAGCTACACCTTC. Protein sequence: CASSLRGTGVDSYTF. The chain links TRBV5-1 to TRBJ1-2; TRBD1 matches 8 bases. V gave up 4 bases and J gave up 9 bases; unmatched junction bases: 14. The CDR3 has 15 amino acids. The germline gives CDR1 SGHRS, CDR2 YFSETQ. Based on the CDR3 plus reference TRBV5-1 and TRBJ1-2, the full variable domain is KAGVTQTPRYLIKTRGQQVTLSCSPISGHRSVSWYQQTPGQGLQFLFEYFSETQRNKGNFPGRFSGRQFSNSRSEMNVSTLELGDSALYLCASSLRGTGVDSYTFGSGTRLTVV.

The gene calls are TRBV6-1 and TRBJ1-2, with TRBD1 matching over 12 bases. The CDR3 is 16 residues long. Germline CDR1 MNHNS, CDR2 SASEGT. J lost 8 bases, V lost 2 bases, and 9 bases had no gene match. The CDR3, as DNA: TGTGCCAGCAGTGAAAGGGCGGGACAGGGGGCTCGGGGCTACACCTTC. Amino acids: CASSERAGQGARGYTF.

V and J are TRBV5-1 and TRBJ1-2, with unresolved D. The germline CDR1 and CDR2 sequences are SGHRS and YFSETQ. The V end was cut by 1 base, the J end by 0 bases, with 7 bases between. CDR3 length equals 14 residues. Here the CDR3 reads CASSLTATNYGYTF. CDR3 in DNA: TGCGCCAGCAGCTTGACGGCAACTAACTATGGCTACACCTTC.

J is TRBJ2-7 and V is TRBV18; D may match TRBD1 or TRBD2 (5 bases each). The ends were cut back, 0 bases at V and 0 bases at J, with 9 bases in the middle. CDR3 length equals 15 residues. Germline loops: CDR1 KGHSH, CDR2 LQKENI. As DNA, the CDR3 is TGTGCCAGCTCACCACCGCCGGGGACCTCCTACGAGCAGTACTTC. Translated, it gives CASSPPPGTSYEQYF. Variable domain in full (rest from reference TRBV18 and TRBJ2-7): NAGVMQNPRHLVRRRGQEARLRCSPMKGHSHVYWYRQLPEEGLKFMVYLQKENIIDESGMPKERFSAEFPKEGPSILRIQQVVRGDSAAYFCASSPPPGTSYEQYFGPGTRLTVT.

The rearrangement uses TRBV4-1 and TRBJ2-1; 9 bases are shared with TRBD2. CDR1 is MGHRA, CDR2 YSYEKL, per germline. The CDR3 spans 17 residues. The V segment lost 4 bases and the J segment 7 bases; nucleotides outside the gene matches: 14. CDR3 sequence reads: CASSLSRTAGGLNEQFF. In DNA form, the CDR3 reads TGCGCCAGCAGCCTCAGCCGGACCGCGGGAGGGTTGAATGAGCAGTTCTTC.

V is TRBV6-6 and J is TRBJ2-5, with 8 bases fitting TRBD1. Unmatched junction bases numbered 3, after V lost 1 base and J lost 2 bases. This CDR3 region has 15 residues. Germline assignment: CDR1 MNHNY and CDR2 SVGAGI (reference sequence). In nucleotides, the CDR3 is TGTGCCAGCAGTTACTTGGGGACAGGTCAAGAGACCCAGTACTTC. Protein: CASSYLGTGQETQYF.

The V and J genes are TRBV18 and TRBJ2-1; 8 nucleotides agree with TRBD1. Germline loops: CDR1 KGHSH, CDR2 LQKENI. Trimming removed 2 bases from V and 4 bases from J; junction bases left unmatched: 7. The CDR3 extends over 16 amino acids. The CDR3 loop reads CASSPNTGGLYNEQFF. For the CDR3, the DNA is TGTGCCAGCTCACCAAATACAGGGGGTTTATACAATGAGCAGTTCTTC. Drawing the rest from reference TRBV18 and TRBJ2-1, the complete variable domain is NAGVMQNPRHLVRRRGQEARLRCSPMKGHSHVYWYRQLPEEGLKFMVYLQKENIIDESGMPKERFSAEFPKEGPSILRIQQVVRGDSAAYFCASSPNTGGLYNEQFFGPGTRLTVL.

This clone has a handful of counts. The chain is built from TRBV30 and TRBJ1-6; 8 nucleotides match TRBD1. Germline trimming cut 8 bases from V and 8 bases from J; bases unmatched to any gene: 8. This CDR3 contains 13 residues. Germline values: CDR1 GTSNPN, CDR2 SVGIG (reference sequence). The CDR3 DNA follows: TGTGCCCGCACCGGGACAGGCGATTCACCCCTCCACTTT. Encoded protein: CARTGTGDSPLHF. The whole variable domain, remainder taken from reference TRBV30 and TRBJ1-6, is SQTIHQWPATLVQPVGSPLSLECTVEGTSNPNLYWYRQAAGRGLQLLFYSVGIGQISSEVPQNLSASRPQDRQFILSSKKLLLSDSGFYLCARTGTGDSPLHFGNGTRLTVT.